This T cell receptor (beta chain) was documented in a study of T cell repertoires in cytomegalovirus infection. Study context: Recently identified HLA-C-restricted CMV epitopes were used, and well-studied HLA-B-restricted CMV epitopes were used as well. Public TCR beta signatures marked donors with CMV infection and the matching HLA. Overall study findings and caveats: The ex vivo response was dominated by HLA-C-restricted CMV-specific TCR beta clonotypes.

This clonotype has only a few counts. Its target is unknown. In TCRdb, the reads were re-called with MiXCR into one record per CDR3 protein. The sample shows 350,000 to 400,000 distinct CDR3 sequences, about 35% of them seen only once. Material: cultured PBMCs, obtained from culture after CMV antigen stimulation. The source is a human donor in good health (CMV status not recorded). Some clones in this sample may be carry-over from other donors' samples.

CDR3 amino acids: CASSSDRGEEFF. DNA of the CDR3: TGTGCCAGCAGCTCCGACAGGGGAGAGGAGTTTTTT. The chain uses TRBV7-2 and TRBJ2-2; TRBD1 agrees at 8 bases. CDR3 length equals 12 residues. Trimming removed 4 bases from V and 16 bases from J; junction bases left unmatched: 8. Germline-derived CDR1 and CDR2 are SGHTA and FQGNSA.